Detailed here is one T cell receptor beta chain. Templates that were synthetic TCR analogs were spiked into each PCR. Profiling relied on immunoSEQ multiplex PCR, and the TCRdb table lists in-frame clones only, not all of them. The sample consists of about 40,000 clones, 80% to 90% of them appearing once. This sample was included in a study of PD-L1 blockade in urothelial cancer. Background on the study: Prior regimens of chemotherapy numbered 0 to 3 per patient.

This CDR3 is 15 amino acids long. V was shortened by 5 bases and J by 0 bases, with 13 bases between the two germline ends. Looked up from germline, CDR1 is MNHEY and CDR2 is SMNVEV (reference sequence). The sequences come from PBMCs, collected around atezolizumab (anti-PD-L1) treatment. The source is a man aged 60 to 69 with urothelial cancer. This chain joins TRBV27 and TRBJ2-5; tentatively, D is TRBD1 (5 bases). Here the CDR3 reads CASSPRQLYQETQYF. The DNA of the CDR3 is TGTGCCAGCAGTCCGCGACAGTTGTACCAAGAGACCCAGTACTTC.